The rows below give T cell receptor beta chains drawn from one sample of a study of CD8 T cells in ankylosing spondylitis. TCRdb redid the calling of the 5' RACE reads with MiXCR, one entry per CDR3 protein. The repertoire includes around 150,000 distinct CDR3 sequences, roughly 34% of them detected once, and around 6.2% sits in the top ten. The source material was synovial fluid, either unsorted or a sorted T cell fraction (not recorded which). Receptors originate from a male donor with ankylosing spondylitis. Each CDR3 is given with its conserved first and last residue. Fields, in order: V gene, CDR3 protein.

TRBV28 | CASSFDRGREKLFF
TRBV20-1 | CSARRDWLPTTGPDTQYF
TRBV15 | CATSRGSGDSTDTQYF
TRBV5-1 | CASSLALRPGQETQYF
TRBV12-3/TRBV12-4 | CASSPTKGWGNTEAFF
TRBV2 | CASSEANSGGRRLEQYF
TRBV12-3/TRBV12-4 | CASILARGTEAFF
TRBV5-1 | CASSLVASGSGGELFF
TRBV5-1 | CASSLTGGTEAFF
TRBV7-7 | CASSLPTPGQGTYEQYF
TRBV6-2/TRBV6-3 | CASSRSPGRIYEQYF
TRBV19 | CASRKPTGFSTDTQYF
TRBV21-1 | CASSKAKRLETQYF
TRBV19 | CASSIVTSGSFYNEQFF
TRBV2 | CASSRSFTDTQYF
TRBV20-1 | CSATGTSGSRNNEQFF
TRBV20-1 | CSADSDTGELFF
TRBV20-1 | CSARLWGADYGYTF
TRBV20-1 | CSASTGANSRTSGYYEQYF
TRBV11-2 | CASSPSGLLHNEQFF
TRBV28 | CATSFTFPATNEKLFF
TRBV5-1 | CASSLGTINTEAFF
TRBV15 | CATSREVSRIEQYF
TRBV12-3/TRBV12-4 | CASSGGVGNQPQHF
TRBV2 | CASGRSSF
TRBV29-1 | CSVGSGLVYNEQFF
TRBV19 | CASMRAETQYF
TRBV12-3/TRBV12-4 | CASTQSGTPKNIQYF
TRBV20-1 | CSARGSSYEQYF
TRBV11-2 | CASSLRGYEQYF
TRBV11-3 | CASSFGDPSTDTQYF
TRBV10-3 | CAISDDGSGVLGETQYF
TRBV20-1 | CSATRDVKFYEQYF
TRBV20-1 | CSAPGGLAGIHEQFF
TRBV6-2/TRBV6-3 | CASSQHWTGQETQYF
TRBV19 | CASMWAMNTGELFF
TRBV7-9 | CASSRSRGRAFF
TRBV7-2 | CASSFGSSNEQFF
TRBV19 | CASSLTSGGRQPQHF
TRBV5-1 | CASTVYRGPQETQYF
TRBV20-1 | CSASAGTGGLDTQYF
TRBV29-1 | CSVGGADTQYF
TRBV7-2 | CASSQTSGNSYEQYF
TRBV4-2 | CASSQGGAGAGNTIYF
TRBV4-3 | CASSQAVVRGLAVNQETQYF
TRBV10-3 | CAISESLGTSGLGNEQFF
TRBV7-7 | CASSLIGTDGETQYF
TRBV2 | CASSERLAGETQYF
TRBV29-1 | CSVAPSGRGSYNEQFF
TRBV7-3 | CASSLIGGAGELFF
TRBV28 | CASSPTGDLETQYF
TRBV20-1 | CSAVWGASTEAFF
TRBV5-1 | CASLRGDGNTEAFF
TRBV6-2/TRBV6-3 | CASSPVRDTEAFF
TRBV18 | CASSPRDREAYEQYF